Sequencing of this TCR beta chain was carried out in a study of blood T cell repertoires in COVID-19. On the study more broadly: T cells, B-cell-depleted T cells, or PBMCs provided the cDNA or gDNA that served as material.

Original processing methods: Scientists estimated how many nucleated cells there were by amplifying reference gene primers. Sequenced by immunoSEQ multiplex PCR; TCRdb stores in-frame clones only, minus some. The V and J calls and clone size come from that table; D and trimming were worked out from the DNA. This table has 75,000 to 100,000 clones, around 86% appearing once. The clonotype originates from a woman older than 75 with acute or convalescent COVID-19. Material for sequencing was peripheral blood.

The DNA of the CDR3 is TGTGCCAGCAGCCAGGACAGCCCCGAGCAGTACTTC. It specifies CASSQDSPEQYF. The chain uses TRBV5-4 and TRBJ2-7; D perhaps matches TRBD1 (6 bases). V lost 4 bases to trimming and J lost 6 bases, with 11 bases between them. The CDR3 has 12 residues. In germline, CDR1 is SGHNT, CDR2 YYREEE (reference sequence).